A selection of T cell receptor beta chains follows, all from one sample in a study of T cell changes during pregnancy in multiple sclerosis. Clones were read by immunoSEQ multiplex PCR, and TCRdb kept only the in-frame ones, dropping some. Here the sample spans 100,000 or so clones, approximately 92% being singletons. The input for sequencing was peripheral blood, taken in the second trimester of pregnancy. The source is a female donor with multiple sclerosis, enrolled in a pregnancy study. Each CDR3 is given with its conserved first and last residue. D genes are given only for firm matches. Rows may omit the clone size; those that give it use once, few, many or a size class.

>TRBV5-6|-|-|16|TRBJ2-6
TGTGCCAGCAGCCCACTTTACCTCTCTGGGGCCAACGTCCTGACTTTC
CASSPLYLSGANVLTF
>TRBV29-1|TRBD2|-|14|TRBJ2-3
TGCAGCGTTCTAGGACTAGCCGTGGCAGATACGCAGTATTTT
CSVLGLAVADTQYF
>TRBV15|-|-|13|TRBJ1-1
TGTGCCACCAGTGCCCGAGGGAACACTGAAGCTTTCTTT
CATSARGNTEAFF
>TRBV5-8|-|once|16|TRBJ1-2
TGTGCCAGCAGCTCACCAGACAGGAAAGCTAACTATGGCTACACCTTC
CASSSPDRKANYGYTF
>TRBV27|TRBD2|-|16|TRBJ2-5
TGTGCCAGCAGTTTATTGGGGACTAGCGGCCAAGAGACCCAGTACTTC
CASSLLGTSGQETQYF
>TRBV5-1|-|-|16|TRBJ2-2
TGCGCCAGCAGCTCAACCGGGACAATGAACACCGGGGAGCTGTTTTTT
CASSSTGTMNTGELFF
>TRBV7-2|-|-|16|TRBJ2-5
TGTGCCAGCAGCTTAGGAGTAGGTGCGGGGCAAGAGACCCAGTACTTC
CASSLGVGAGQETQYF
>TRBV6-6|-|-|13|TRBJ2-7
TGTGCCAGCAGTGATAGCGAGGTCTACGAGCAGTACTTC
CASSDSEVYEQYF
>TRBV5-8|-|-|13|TRBJ2-1
TGTGCCAGCAACCCTCGTGGTGCGGGTGAGCAGTTCTTC
CASNPRGAGEQFF
>TRBV6-5|-|-|14|TRBJ2-6
TGTGCCAGCAGTCTAGACTGGGGGGCCAACGTCCTGACTTTC
CASSLDWGANVLTF
>TRBV5-1|TRBD1|-|17|TRBJ1-2
TGCGCCAGCAGCTTGACGGGACAGGCGCCTTCGGTTAGTGGCTACACCTTC
CASSLTGQAPSVSGYTF
>TRBV11-3|-|-|12|TRBJ2-7
TGTGCCAGCAGCTTAGGAGGGGGCGAGCAGTACTTC
CASSLGGGEQYF
>TRBV30|-|few|11|TRBJ1-2
TGTGGACCTCCGAGACGCGGAGGCTACACCTTC
CGPPRRGGYTF
>TRBV5-4|-|-|13|TRBJ2-7
TGTGCCAGCAGTCCAGGAGGGCCCCACGAGCAGTACTTC
CASSPGGPHEQYF
>TRBV5-6|TRBD2|-|14|TRBJ2-7
TGTGCCAGCAGCTCAGGGACTAGCGTCTACGAGCAGTACTTC
CASSSGTSVYEQYF
>TRBV18|TRBD1|once|14|TRBJ2-7
TGTGCCAGCTCACCGAGGCAGGGGGTGTGGGAGCAGTACTTC
CASSPRQGVWEQYF
>TRBV9|-|once|17|TRBJ1-3
TGTGCCAGCAGCGTAAGGTTCGGGGGAGAAGGTGGAAACACCATATATTTT
CASSVRFGGEGGNTIYF
>TRBV4-2|-|-|15|TRBJ1-5
TGTGCCAGCAGCCAAGACGGGGGAGTAGGGCAGCCCCAGCATTTT
CASSQDGGVGQPQHF
>TRBV27|-|-|14|TRBJ2-7
TGTGCCAGCAGTTTTTCGGACACCGCCTACGAGCAGTACTTC
CASSFSDTAYEQYF
>TRBV19|-|once|15|TRBJ1-5
TGTGCCAGTAGTTGGGGGGGCTATAGCAATCAGCCCCAGCATTTT
CASSWGGYSNQPQHF
>TRBV5-1|-|-|15|TRBJ1-5
TGCGCCAGCAGCTTGGACCCCTATAGCAATCAGCCCCAGCATTTT
CASSLDPYSNQPQHF
>TRBV18|TRBD1|-|17|TRBJ1-2
TGTGCCAGCTCACCGCAGCCGGACAGGGCCCGCTTCGATGGCTACACCTTC
CASSPQPDRARFDGYTF
>TRBV10-3|TRBD1|-|13|TRBJ2-7
TGTGCCACATTCAGGACAGGGGACTACGAGCAGTACTTC
CATFRTGDYEQYF
>TRBV5-4|TRBD2|-|14|TRBJ2-1
TGTGCCAGCAGCGCAACTAGCGGGAGGGTTCCGAAGTTCTTC
CASSATSGRVPKFF
>TRBV19|TRBD1|-|16|TRBJ2-6
TGTGCCAGTAGTGGGAGGACAGGGGTCGGGGCCAACGTCCTGACTTTC
CASSGRTGVGANVLTF